Listed here are 23 T cell receptor beta chains from one sample, sequenced in a study of cytomegalovirus exposure and HLA in healthy donors. The PCR employed 60 Vbeta primers together with 13 Jbeta primers. The method was immunoSEQ multiplex PCR; TCRdb's version includes in-frame clones alone and lacks a portion of them. The listing contains tens of thousands of clones. Sequenced material: PBMCs. These receptors were obtained from a woman in her twenties or thirties in good health and CMV-seronegative.

This chain links TRBV19 with TRBJ2-7; 7 bases line up with TRBD1. Trimming took 6 bases from V and 2 from J; bases not matched to a gene: 7. Germline lookup yields CDR1 LNHDA and CDR2 SQIVND (reference sequence). The CDR3 loop spans 14 amino acids. CDR3 residues: CASSPSGTAYEQYF. In DNA form, the CDR3 reads TGTGCCAGTAGCCCATCCGGGACAGCCTACGAGCAGTACTTC.

This chain uses TRBV2 with TRBJ1-5; possibly TRBD1 for D (6 bases). Germline V gives CDR1 SNHLY, CDR2 FYNNEI. The germline V and J ends were trimmed by 6 bases and 5 bases, with 17 bases remaining between them. The CDR3 loop spans 15 amino acids. CDR3 loop: CASSFTGKSDQPQHF. The CDR3 DNA reads TGTGCCAGCAGCTTTACAGGGAAGTCGGATCAGCCCCAGCATTTT. The variable domain in full, with the rest retrieved from reference TRBV2 and TRBJ1-5, is EPEVTQTPSHQVTQMGQEVILRCVPISNHLYFYWYRQILGQKVEFLVSFYNNEISEKSEIFDDQFSVERPDGSNFTLKIRSTKLEDSAMYFCASSFTGKSDQPQHFGDGTRLSIL.

The chain uses TRBV10-1 and TRBJ1-1; unclear D gene. Germline assignment: CDR1 WNHNN and CDR2 SYGVQD (reference sequence). This CDR3 spans 16 amino acids. V was clipped by 2 bases and J by 1 base, with 14 bases between them. As DNA, the CDR3 is TGCGCCAGCAGTGAGATCGGCAGGATCGGGAACACTGAAGCTTTCTTT. Translation: CASSEIGRIGNTEAFF.

DNA of the CDR3: TGTGCCTGGACCTTTGGAAACACCATATATTTT. Encoded protein: CAWTFGNTIYF. V gene TRBV30 combines with J gene TRBJ1-3; D is undetermined. This CDR3 is 11 amino acids long. Germline values: CDR1 GTSNPN, CDR2 SVGIG (reference sequence). Trimming left V 4 bases short and J 3 bases short, with 4 bases between.

The rearrangement uses TRBV19 and TRBJ2-5, with a tentative D call TRBD1 (5 bases). Trimming took off 5 bases at V and 5 bases at J, with 9 bases between the two ends. Germline V gene sequence: CDR1 LNHDA, CDR2 SQIVND (reference sequence). CDR3 length: 12 amino acids. The CDR3 DNA reads TGTGCCAGTAGTGGGGCGTCGGAGACCCAGTACTTC. Its translation is CASSGASETQYF.

This chain links TRBV7-6 with TRBJ2-1, with D uncertain. The V gene's germline CDR1 is SGHVS and CDR2 FNYEAQ. The germline V and J ends were trimmed by 5 bases and 0 bases, with 11 bases remaining between them. The length of the CDR3 is 15 residues. The CDR3 region is CASSTRLGSYNEQFF. The CDR3 DNA sequence: TGTGCCAGCAGCACCCGACTGGGCTCCTACAATGAGCAGTTCTTC.

The J gene is TRBJ1-1, the V gene TRBV7-9, with 7 bases matching TRBD1. V gave up 8 bases and J gave up 0 bases; unmatched junction bases: 6. The CDR3 has 14 amino acids. The V gene's germline CDR1 is SEHNR and CDR2 FQNEAQ (reference sequence). The CDR3 is CASAPTGLNTEAFF. The DNA of the CDR3 is TGTGCCAGCGCTCCGACAGGGCTGAACACTGAAGCTTTCTTT.

V gene TRBV2 combines with J gene TRBJ1-6; maybe TRBD1 (6 bases). This CDR3 region has 15 residues. V lost 6 bases to trimming and J lost 7 bases, with 16 bases between them. The germline V gene encodes CDR1 SNHLY and CDR2 FYNNEI. CDR3 bases: TGTGCCAGCAGGCCTCCAACAGGGTCAAATTCACCCCTCCACTTT. Its protein is CASRPPTGSNSPLHF. Together with reference TRBV2 and TRBJ1-6, the CDR3 gives the full variable domain: EPEVTQTPSHQVTQMGQEVILRCVPISNHLYFYWYRQILGQKVEFLVSFYNNEISEKSEIFDDQFSVERPDGSNFTLKIRSTKLEDSAMYFCASRPPTGSNSPLHFGNGTRLTVT.

CDR3 residues: CASSPTGTEAFF. The DNA for the CDR3 is TGTGCCAGTAGCCCCACAGGGACTGAAGCTTTCTTT. V gene TRBV19 combines with J gene TRBJ1-1, with D possibly being TRBD1 (6 bases). The CDR3 spans 12 residues. Trimming pared 6 bases from V and 5 bases from J, leaving 10 bases between. Germline assignment: CDR1 LNHDA and CDR2 SQIVND (reference sequence). The whole variable domain, filled in from reference TRBV19 and TRBJ1-1, reads DGGITQSPKYLFRKEGQNVTLSCEQNLNHDAMYWYRQDPGQGLRLIYYSQIVNDFQKGDIAEGYSVSREKKESFPLTVTSAQKNPTAFYLCASSPTGTEAFFGQGTRLTVV.

The chain recombines TRBV27 with TRBJ1-2, with D unclear. V was shortened by 2 bases and J by 7 bases, with 5 bases between the two germline ends. The CDR3 loop spans 11 amino acids. Germline V gives CDR1 MNHEY, CDR2 SMNVEV (reference sequence). The CDR3 sequence is CASSLEGGYTF. The CDR3 coding sequence is TGTGCCAGCAGTTTAGAGGGTGGCTACACCTTC.

As to this clone: Other nucleotide sequences from this sample produce the same CDR3. J is TRBJ2-5 and V is TRBV18; D remains unclear. The CDR3 covers 13 residues. The germline V and J ends were trimmed by 2 bases and 2 bases, with 6 bases remaining between them. CDR1 is KGHSH and CDR2 is LQKENI in the germline V gene. The CDR3 DNA reads TGTGCCAGCTCACCAGGCCAACAAGAGACCCAGTACTTC. Amino acid sequence: CASSPGQQETQYF.

V is TRBV7-9 and J is TRBJ2-1; TRBD2 is a possible D gene (6 bases). Per germline, CDR1 SEHNR and CDR2 FQNEAQ (reference sequence). Trimming left V 1 base short and J 0 bases short, with 7 bases between. This CDR3 has 15 residues. The CDR3 region is CASSLGRGSYNEQFF. The CDR3 DNA follows: TGTGCCAGCAGCTTAGGGCGGGGCTCCTACAATGAGCAGTTCTTC. The whole variable domain, filled in from reference TRBV7-9 and TRBJ2-1, reads DTGVSQNPRHKITKRGQNVTFRCDPISEHNRLYWYRQTLGQGPEFLTYFQNEAQLEKSRLLSDRFSAERPKGSFSTLEIQRTEQGDSAMYLCASSLGRGSYNEQFFGPGTRLTVL.

J is TRBJ2-5 and V is TRBV30; no firm D call. This CDR3 is 12 amino acids long. Deletions cut 4 bases from V and 0 bases from J, with 6 bases between. CDR1 GTSNPN and CDR2 SVGIG come from the germline V gene (reference sequence). The CDR3 region is CAWNSYQETQYF. DNA of the CDR3: TGTGCCTGGAACAGCTACCAAGAGACCCAGTACTTC.

With regard to this clone: A read error may account for a junction end that differs from germline. V usage is TRBV5-1 and J usage is TRBJ1-5; 9 bases map to TRBD1. The germline V gene has CDR1 SGHRS and CDR2 YFSETQ. The CDR3 is 16 residues long. In DNA form, the CDR3 reads TGCGCCAGCAGCCCGGGGGGGACAGGGAACAATCAGCACCAGCATTTT. As protein: CASSPGGTGNNQHQHF.

This sequence joins TRBV6-1 and TRBJ2-7; 8 positions match TRBD1. Germline CDR1 is MNHNS and CDR2 is SASEGT. V shed 4 bases, J shed 7 bases, and the junction held 12 bases outside the gene matches. The CDR3 runs 15 residues. The CDR3 region has the DNA TGTGCCAGCAGTGCCTGGACAGGGTTGAATGAGGAGCAGTACTTC. As protein: CASSAWTGLNEEQYF.

This chain links TRBV15 with TRBJ2-5; a weak D match, TRBD1 (5 bases). Trimming shortened V by 6 bases and J by 5 bases, and 22 bases separated the two germline ends. This CDR3 contains 16 residues. Germline V gene data show CDR1 as LNHNV and CDR2 as YYDKDF (reference sequence). The CDR3 protein is CATSKQTSGSRETQYF. The CDR3 DNA sequence: TGTGCCACCAGTAAGCAAACCTCAGGGTCCCGCGAGACCCAGTACTTC.

The J gene is TRBJ2-7, the V gene TRBV5-4; 9 bases map to TRBD1. Trimming removed 5 bases from V and 3 bases from J; junction bases left unmatched: 9. This CDR3 spans 15 amino acids. Germline assignment: CDR1 SGHNT and CDR2 YYREEE (reference sequence). The CDR3 sequence: CASSSTGGPIYEQYF. In DNA form, the CDR3 reads TGTGCCAGCAGTTCCACAGGGGGCCCCATCTACGAGCAGTACTTC. Looking up the rest from reference TRBV5-4 and TRBJ2-7 gives the full variable domain: ETGVTQSPTHLIKTRGQQVTLRCSSQSGHNTVSWYQQALGQGPQFIFQYYREEENGRGNFPPRFSGLQFPNYSSELNVNALELDDSALYLCASSSTGGPIYEQYFGPGTRLTVT.

The V call is TRBV11-2, the J call TRBJ2-4, with TRBD2 as a possible D gene (5 bases). Germline CDR1 SGHAT, CDR2 FQNNGV. This CDR3 is built from 12 residues. V lost 4 bases to trimming and J lost 9 bases, with 10 bases between them. CDR3 sequence (DNA): TGTGCCAGCAGCTGGGGAGAGAGCATTCAGTACTTC. Encoded protein: CASSWGESIQYF.

The chain carries TRBV4-1 and TRBJ2-7; 8 bases match TRBD1. Losses at the gene ends were 2 bases for V and 3 bases for J; bases not matched to a gene: 6. Germline V gene data show CDR1 as MGHRA and CDR2 as YSYEKL. The CDR3 is 15 residues long. CDR3 in amino acids: CASSQLSGTGYEQYF. As DNA, the CDR3 is TGCGCCAGCAGCCAATTATCCGGGACAGGCTACGAGCAGTACTTC.

The gene calls are TRBV27 and TRBJ2-3; the match to TRBD1 covers 7 bases. Germline V gene sequence: CDR1 MNHEY, CDR2 SMNVEV (reference sequence). Trimming took 5 bases from V and 4 from J; bases not matched to a gene: 6. The CDR3 extends over 14 amino acids. The CDR3 here is CASSLTTGADTQYF. CDR3 sequence (DNA): TGTGCCAGCAGTCTTACAACAGGGGCAGATACGCAGTATTTT.

The CDR3 sequence: CASTETGETQYF. For the CDR3, the DNA is TGCGCCAGCACCGAAACTGGAGAGACCCAGTACTTC. J is TRBJ2-5 and V is TRBV5-1; unclear D gene. CDR3 length: 12 amino acids. Looked up from germline, CDR1 is SGHRS and CDR2 is YFSETQ. Trimming took off 6 bases at V and 4 bases at J, with 10 bases between the two ends.

This chain joins TRBV7-2 and TRBJ2-3; 7 positions match TRBD2. V was pared by 5 bases and J by 0 bases, with 5 bases of the junction left unmatched. Germline-derived CDR1 and CDR2 are SGHTA and FQGNSA. The CDR3 loop spans 15 amino acids. CDR3 DNA sequence: TGTGCCAGCAGCCGGGACTACCTAAGCACAGATACGCAGTATTTT. Amino acids: CASSRDYLSTDTQYF.

The rearrangement links TRBV30 to TRBJ2-5; 12 positions match TRBD2. V gave up 3 bases and J gave up 4 bases; unmatched junction bases: 3. The germline CDR1 and CDR2 sequences are GTSNPN and SVGIG (reference sequence). This CDR3 is 14 amino acids long. The CDR3 DNA sequence: TGTGCCTGGAGGAAGGGACTAGCGGGAGAGACCCAGTACTTC. This encodes CAWRKGLAGETQYF.